This paragraph reports one TCR beta chain. Its antigen remains unidentified. MiXCR, run by TCRdb on the 5' RACE reads, gives a single entry per CDR3 protein. This repertoire shows about 690,000 distinct CDR3 sequences, about 20% found once; its top ten account for roughly 4%. This entry belongs to a study of identical twins. Study-wide findings and caveats: There is a chance that invariant MAIT and iNKT cells partially muddied zero-insertion analyses.

Losses at the gene ends were 2 bases for V and 3 bases for J; bases not matched to a gene: 10. Germline CDR1 is DFQATT and CDR2 is SNEGSKA (reference sequence). This CDR3 contains 17 residues. The data were also submitted as part of a second study, on T cells expressing NK-cell markers.

The sequence came from a woman in her late teens or twenties in good health. This chain uses TRBV20-1 with TRBJ2-1, with 10 positions matching TRBD2. The sample taken for sequencing was PBMCs. In DNA, the CDR3 is TGCAGTGCTAGACAGGCTAGCGGGAGTAGAAACTACAATGAGCAGTTCTTC. It yields the protein CSARQASGSRNYNEQFF.